This TCR beta chain was sequenced in a study of control samples from healthy donors and cancer patients. CDR3 length: 14 amino acids. CDR1 is MDHEN and CDR2 is SYDVKM in the germline V gene. The V and J ends lost 5 bases and 9 bases, in that order; junction bases with no gene match: 6. Generated by immunoSEQ multiplex PCR, the TCRdb table keeps only in-frame clones and is missing some. The repertoire has fewer than 65,000 clones, 89% of them found once; the top ten carry 1.6%. The receptor comes from a man in his forties with colorectal cancer. Sequencing input: PBMCs. The V gene is TRBV28, the J gene TRBJ1-6, with TRBD1 matching 8 bases. The CDR3 spells CASSPGTGSSPLHF. The CDR3 DNA follows: TGTGCCAGCAGTCCGGGGACAGGCAGTTCACCCCTCCACTTT.